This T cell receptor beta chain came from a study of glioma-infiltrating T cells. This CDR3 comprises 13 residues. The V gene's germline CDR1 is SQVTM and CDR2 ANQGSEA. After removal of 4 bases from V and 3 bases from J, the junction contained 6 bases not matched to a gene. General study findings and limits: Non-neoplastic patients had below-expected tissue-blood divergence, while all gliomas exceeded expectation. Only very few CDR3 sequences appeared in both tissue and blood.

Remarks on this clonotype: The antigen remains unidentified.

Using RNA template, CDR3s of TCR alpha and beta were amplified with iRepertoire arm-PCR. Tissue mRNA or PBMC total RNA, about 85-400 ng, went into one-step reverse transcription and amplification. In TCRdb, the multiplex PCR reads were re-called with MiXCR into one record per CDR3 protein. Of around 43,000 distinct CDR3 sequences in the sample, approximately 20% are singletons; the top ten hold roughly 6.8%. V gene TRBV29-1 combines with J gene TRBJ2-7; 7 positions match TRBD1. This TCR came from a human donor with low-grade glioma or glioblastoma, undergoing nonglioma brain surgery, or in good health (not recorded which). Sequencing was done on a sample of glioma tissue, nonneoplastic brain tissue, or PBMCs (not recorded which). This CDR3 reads CSVGYRGSYEQYF. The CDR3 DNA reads TGCAGCGTTGGATACAGGGGAAGCTACGAGCAGTACTTC.